This T cell receptor beta chain was documented in a study of blood T cell repertoires in COVID-19. Study context: The United States, Italy and Spain were the sources of the acute and convalescent COVID-19 samples. T cells, B-cell-depleted T cells, or PBMCs supplied cDNA or gDNA.

The CDR3 runs to 17 residues. Germline V CDR1 and CDR2: KGHDR, SFDVKD. V shed 1 base and J 5 bases; nucleotides not matched to a gene: 9. Clinical history as reported by participants underpinned cohort assignment. As originally analysed: By means of reference gene primer amplification, nucleated cell counts were estimated. Assay: immunoSEQ multiplex PCR; the TCRdb copy retains only in-frame clones and omits some. V, J and clone size are those of that table, while D and trimming were read from the DNA. The sample records just over 300,000 clones, approximately 84% being singletons. The origin of this receptor is a man aged 30 to 39 who had recovered from COVID-19. Sequencing was carried out using PBMCs or T cells enriched from blood (not recorded which). The V gene is TRBV24-1, the J gene TRBJ2-5; 10 bases map to TRBD2. The CDR3 loop is CATSDFGQREGRETQYF. The CDR3 DNA is TGTGCCACCAGTGATTTTGGCCAGCGGGAGGGCCGGGAGACCCAGTACTTC.